The present T cell receptor beta chain was sequenced within a study of blood T cell repertoires in COVID-19. CDR1 SGHTA and CDR2 FQGNSA come from the germline V gene. With V trimmed by 8 bases and J by 4 bases, 10 bases remained unmatched. The CDR3 runs to 16 residues. Profiled with immunoSEQ multiplex PCR; TCRdb holds only in-frame clones, not every one. The sample has around 150,000 clones, 78% seen once. This TCR derives from a woman of 80 years or more with acute or convalescent COVID-19. The gene calls are TRBV7-2 and TRBJ2-2; 10 bases are shared with TRBD2. The sequencing input was peripheral blood. Here the CDR3 DNA reads TGTGCCAGCGCCCCCACTAGCGGGGCTGGCACCGGGGAGCTGTTTTTT. It is translated as CASAPTSGAGTGELFF. Looking up the rest from reference TRBV7-2 and TRBJ2-2 gives the full variable domain: GAGVSQSPSNKVTEKGKDVELRCDPISGHTALYWYRQSLGQGLEFLIYFQGNSAPDKSGLPSDRFSAERTGGSVSTLTIQRTQQEDSAVYLCASAPTSGAGTGELFFGEGSRLTVL.